The 22 T cell receptor beta chains below all came from one sample that was sequenced in a study of cytomegalovirus exposure and HLA in healthy donors. Use of 60 Vbeta and 13 Jbeta primers characterized the PCR. The protocol was immunoSEQ multiplex PCR, while the TCRdb copy is restricted to in-frame clones and leaves out a portion. The sample contains approximately 110,000 clones, about 61% of which appear only once. Material for sequencing was PBMCs. The origin of the receptors is a woman in her twenties or thirties in good health and CMV-seronegative.

This chain uses TRBV18 with TRBJ1-1; weak D call: TRBD1 (6 bases). CDR1 KGHSH and CDR2 LQKENI come from the germline V gene. V was cut by 4 bases and J by 6 bases, with 15 bases left in between. The CDR3 is 14 amino acids. The CDR3 region is CASSLTQGVAEAFF. CDR3 DNA sequence: TGTGCCAGCTCACTAACACAGGGCGTAGCTGAAGCTTTCTTT.

The CDR3 sequence is CASSAGRGTYNEQFF. The CDR3 coding sequence is TGTGCCAGCAGCGCCGGGAGGGGGACTTACAATGAGCAGTTCTTC. The chain has TRBV9 and TRBJ2-1, with 8 bases identical to TRBD2. The CDR3 sequence is 15 residues long. Unmatched junction bases numbered 6, after V lost 3 bases and J lost 4 bases. CDR1 is SGDLS and CDR2 is YYNGEE in the germline V gene.

V and J are TRBV30 and TRBJ1-3; D is uncertain. Trimming cost V 0 bases and J 1 base, with 13 bases left between them. In germline, CDR1 is GTSNPN, CDR2 SVGIG (reference sequence). The CDR3 is made up of 16 amino acids. This CDR3 is CAWSVTTTISGNTIYF. The CDR3 bases are TGTGCCTGGAGTGTGACAACGACGATTTCTGGAAACACCATATATTTT.

The rearrangement joins TRBV19 to TRBJ1-4; D perhaps matches TRBD1 (6 bases). This CDR3 spans 15 amino acids. Per the germline V gene, CDR1 is LNHDA and CDR2 is SQIVND (reference sequence). Trimming left V 10 bases short and J 0 bases short, with 15 bases between. The CDR3: CATSPRQATNEKLFF. As DNA, the CDR3 is TGTGCCACCAGCCCCCGACAGGCAACTAATGAAAAACTGTTTTTT.

This chain uses TRBV6-5 with TRBJ1-1, with D perhaps matching TRBD1 (5 bases). There are 15 residues in the CDR3. Per germline, CDR1 MNHEY and CDR2 SVGAGI. Trimming took off 3 bases at V and 4 bases at J, with 15 bases between the two ends. CDR3 nucleotides: TGTGCCAGCAGTTATGGACGTAGGGGAGGCACTGAAGCTTTCTTT. Amino acids: CASSYGRRGGTEAFF.

The chain joins TRBV7-9 to TRBJ2-1; TRBD2 might be the D (5 bases). There are 13 residues in the CDR3. CDR1 SEHNR and CDR2 FQNEAQ come from the germline V gene (reference sequence). V lost 1 base to trimming and J lost 5 bases, with 6 bases between them. This CDR3 reads CASSLELDNEQFF. The CDR3 DNA reads as TGTGCCAGCAGCTTAGAACTAGACAATGAGCAGTTCTTC.

This chain uses TRBV5-1 with TRBJ2-7, with 8 bases identical to TRBD1. Trimming at V came to 3 bases and at J to 1 base, leaving 0 bases not matched to a gene. The CDR3 runs 13 residues. Germline V gives CDR1 SGHRS, CDR2 YFSETQ. The DNA for the CDR3 is TGCGCCAGCAGCTGGACAGGGTCCTACGAGCAGTACTTC. This encodes CASSWTGSYEQYF.

The chain joins TRBV11-2 to TRBJ2-1, with D hard to call. Germline CDR1 SGHAT, CDR2 FQNNGV. This CDR3 contains 15 residues. V lost 6 bases, J lost 4 bases, and 16 bases lay in between. In DNA form, the CDR3 reads TGTGCCAGCAGGACTGAAGTAGAGTGGTACAATGAGCAGTTCTTC. Protein product: CASRTEVEWYNEQFF.

The genes are TRBV5-4 and TRBJ2-1, with 8 bases identical to TRBD2. Germline CDR1 SGHNT, CDR2 YYREEE (reference sequence). V was clipped by 4 bases and J by 8 bases; unmatched bases: 14. The CDR3 sequence is 16 residues long. DNA of the CDR3: TGTGCCAGCAGCAAGGGACTAGTCGGAGCCCTAGATGAGCAGTTCTTC. It encodes CASSKGLVGALDEQFF.

This rearrangement joins TRBV2 to TRBJ1-2; weak D call: TRBD1 (6 bases). Germline values: CDR1 SNHLY, CDR2 FYNNEI. The CDR3 runs 14 residues. V lost 6 bases and J lost 2, with 13 bases in between. DNA for the CDR3: TGTGCCAGCAGCGCCGGGACATTGAACTATGGCTACACCTTC. It specifies CASSAGTLNYGYTF.

In its sample, this clone was seen a few times. The CDR3 sequence: CASSQDWTGSGNTIYF. In DNA form, the CDR3 reads TGTGCCAGCAGCCAAGATTGGACAGGGTCTGGAAACACCATATATTTT. The chain joins TRBV14 to TRBJ1-3; 8 bases align to TRBD1. Trimming at V came to 0 bases and at J to 1 base, leaving 2 bases not matched to a gene. Germline-derived CDR1 and CDR2 are SGHDN and FVKESK. This CDR3 contains 16 residues.

The chain is built from TRBV5-1 and TRBJ1-1; 11 bases line up with TRBD1. There are 15 residues in the CDR3. V shed 4 bases, J shed 8 bases, and the junction held 10 bases outside the gene matches. Looked up from germline, CDR1 is SGHRS and CDR2 is YFSETQ. This CDR3 is CASSPRTGGPPEAFF. The CDR3 DNA follows: TGCGCCAGCAGCCCACGGACAGGGGGCCCGCCCGAAGCTTTCTTT.

The chain has TRBV19 and TRBJ1-6, with D unresolved. In germline, CDR1 is LNHDA, CDR2 SQIVND (reference sequence). The CDR3 length is 18 residues. V gave up 0 bases and J gave up 8 bases, with 20 bases separating them. This CDR3 reads CASSIDNEGASEYSPLHF. The CDR3 DNA reads as TGTGCCAGTAGTATAGATAACGAAGGAGCTTCGGAGTATTCACCCCTCCACTTT.

A few counts support this clone. V and J are TRBV9 and TRBJ1-4; D is undetermined. The V end lost 0 bases, the J end lost 7 bases, and 13 bases lay between the germline ends. There are 15 residues in the CDR3. Germline-derived CDR1 and CDR2 are SGDLS and YYNGEE. The CDR3 is CASSVGTVGSEKLFF. Written as DNA, the CDR3 is TGTGCCAGCAGCGTAGGTACGGTGGGGAGTGAAAAACTGTTTTTT.

In its sample, this clone was seen a few times. The chain links TRBV6-1 to TRBJ1-2; possible D gene TRBD1, 5 bases. V was pared by 1 base and J by 4 bases, with 10 bases between. From germline, CDR1 is MNHNS and CDR2 SASEGT. The CDR3 is 14 amino acids. The CDR3: CASSEGRQLYGYTF. The DNA of the CDR3 is TGTGCCAGCAGTGAAGGGAGACAGCTCTATGGCTACACCTTC.

The gene calls are TRBV7-3 and TRBJ2-5, with D unclear. This CDR3 is built from 15 residues. The V end was cut by 2 bases, the J end by 2 bases, with 12 bases between. Per the germline V gene, CDR1 is SGHTA and CDR2 is FQGTGA. The CDR3: CASSLVGSAQETQYF. CDR3 nucleotides: TGTGCCAGCAGCTTAGTCGGTTCCGCACAAGAGACCCAGTACTTC.

V gene TRBV10-2 combines with J gene TRBJ1-1; D is undetermined. Germline V gene sequence: CDR1 WSHSY, CDR2 SAAADI. The length of the CDR3 is 14 residues. With 4 bases removed from V and 5 bases from J, the gap between germline ends came to 14 bases. The CDR3 reads CASSVLGGTTEAFF. The CDR3 DNA follows: TGCGCCAGCAGTGTGCTCGGAGGTACAACTGAAGCTTTCTTT.

The chain recombines TRBV19 with TRBJ1-5; perhaps TRBD1 as D (5 bases). Germline V gene lookup returns CDR1 LNHDA and CDR2 SQIVND (reference sequence). V lost 3 bases to trimming and J lost 3 bases, with 9 bases between them. CDR3 length equals 14 residues. CDR3: CASSINRPNQPQHF. As DNA, the CDR3 is TGTGCCAGTAGTATTAACAGGCCCAATCAGCCCCAGCATTTT.

This chain connects TRBV5-6 to TRBJ2-7; TRBD1 aligns across 7 bases. Trimming removed 4 bases from V and 3 bases from J; junction bases left unmatched: 7. The CDR3 has 14 amino acids. Germline V CDR1 and CDR2: SGHDT, YYEEEE. CDR3 amino acids: CASSRGTEHYEQYF. Written as DNA, the CDR3 is TGTGCCAGCAGCCGAGGGACAGAGCACTACGAGCAGTACTTC.

This rearrangement joins TRBV28 to TRBJ1-1; 7 positions match TRBD1. This CDR3 is 15 amino acids long. The trim removed 4 bases at V and 1 base at J, leaving 6 bases unmatched. CDR1 MDHEN and CDR2 SYDVKM come from the germline V gene. The CDR3 sequence: CASSYRGSGNTEAFF. DNA for the CDR3: TGTGCCAGCAGTTACAGGGGTTCCGGGAACACTGAAGCTTTCTTT.

Worth noting for this clone: The sample contains more than one DNA sequence encoding this CDR3. The chain has TRBV29-1 and TRBJ1-2; D is possibly TRBD1 (6 bases). The CDR3 is made up of 14 amino acids. The V gene lost 1 base and the J gene lost 2 bases, with 11 bases spanning the gap. CDR1 SQVTM and CDR2 ANQGSEA come from the germline V gene. CDR3 sequence (DNA): TGCAGCGTTGAAGGGGTCAGGGGAAACTATGGCTACACCTTC. Translated: CSVEGVRGNYGYTF.

The chain is built from TRBV4-1 and TRBJ2-7; weak D call: TRBD2 (6 bases). Trimming left V 2 bases short and J 3 bases short, with 14 bases between. The CDR3 extends over 15 amino acids. Germline values: CDR1 MGHRA, CDR2 YSYEKL. The CDR3 reads CASSQMPSDRYEQYF. CDR3 in DNA: TGCGCCAGCAGCCAAATGCCTAGCGATCGCTACGAGCAGTACTTC.